This TCR beta chain was documented in a study of T-cell memory formation after mild COVID-19. In germline, CDR1 is MNHEY, CDR2 SVGEGT. This CDR3 has 15 amino acids. V dropped 7 bases and J dropped 4 bases, with 17 bases sitting between them. In TCRdb, the 5' RACE reads were re-called with MiXCR into one record per CDR3 protein. This table holds some 82,000 distinct CDR3 sequences, about 13% found once. This clonotype has more than one count but fewer than ten. The chain uses TRBV6-2 or TRBV6-3 and TRBJ2-1, with a weak D call TRBD1 (6 bases). What was sequenced was PBMCs or a T cell subset sorted from them (not recorded which). The clonotype comes from a man aged 18 to 29 who had mild COVID-19 (a few samples of this study predate the infection). Cell type and time point are not known. The CDR3 region has the DNA TGTGCCAGCACCCCGAACAGGGCATCATACAATGAGCAGTTCTTC. It is translated as CASTPNRASYNEQFF.